This is a list of T cell receptor beta chains from one sample in a study of technical replicates of blood from a handful of donors. TCRdb keeps only in-frame clones here, not all; method: immunoSEQ multiplex PCR. The sample shows about 88,000 clones, approximately 94% of them seen only once. What was sequenced was T cells isolated from PBMCs. The receptors shown here come from a human donor in good health. CDR3s include the opening cysteine and the closing phenylalanine or tryptophan. Each record gives: clone size, V gene, D gene, J gene, CDR3 protein, CDR3 DNA. A D gene is named only where the DNA matches it firmly. Only some rows state a clone size, as once, few, many or a class for expanded clones.

NA,TRBV5-1,NA,TRBJ2-5,CASSFGGSPQETQYF,TGCGCCAGCAGCTTCGGGGGAAGTCCTCAAGAGACCCAGTACTTC
NA,TRBV28,NA,TRBJ1-5,CALGDGSYRNQPQHF,TGTGCCCTCGGGGATGGGAGCTATCGCAATCAGCCCCAGCATTTT
NA,TRBV7-6,TRBD1,TRBJ2-1,CASSQGTGVGNEQFF,TGTGCCAGCAGCCAGGGGACAGGGGTCGGCAATGAGCAGTTCTTC
NA,TRBV19,NA,TRBJ1-5,CASRSRGLEDQPQHF,TGTGCCAGTAGGTCTAGGGGATTAGAAGATCAGCCCCAGCATTTT
NA,TRBV6-1,TRBD1,TRBJ1-5,CASSEAPPGQMISRNQPQHF,TGTGCCAGCAGTGAAGCGCCCCCGGGACAGATGATCAGTCGCAATCAGCCCCAGCATTTT
NA,TRBV25-1,TRBD1,TRBJ2-1,CASSELRTGGLEQFF,TGTGCCAGCAGTGAATTAAGGACAGGGGGCCTTGAGCAGTTCTTC
NA,TRBV7-8,NA,TRBJ1-2,CASSFGAQGRRAYGYTF,TGTGCCAGCAGCTTCGGGGCCCAGGGGCGGCGGGCTTATGGCTACACCTTC
NA,TRBV19,NA,TRBJ2-6,CASSGQSSGANVLTF,TGTGCCAGTAGTGGACAGAGCTCTGGGGCCAACGTCCTGACTTTC
NA,TRBV29-1,NA,TRBJ1-1,CSVEFVSGRDTEAFF,TGCAGCGTTGAATTCGTCTCGGGCAGGGACACTGAAGCTTTCTTT
NA,TRBV19,TRBD2,TRBJ2-1,CASSIPSTSGLDEQFF,TGTGCCAGTAGTATTCCCAGTACTAGCGGGTTAGACGAGCAGTTCTTC
NA,TRBV28,NA,TRBJ2-7,CASSLRQTISYEQYF,TGTGCCAGCAGTTTGCGACAGACCATCTCCTACGAGCAGTACTTC
NA,TRBV19,TRBD1,TRBJ1-2,CASSNRGADYGYTF,TGTGCCAGTAGTAACAGGGGAGCGGACTATGGCTACACCTTC
NA,TRBV30,TRBD1,TRBJ1-5,CAWSKGTGGNQPQHF,TGTGCCTGGAGTAAAGGAACAGGGGGAAATCAGCCCCAGCATTTT
once,TRBV7-9,TRBD1,TRBJ2-5,CASSIRDRGQQETQYF,TGTGCCAGCAGCATCCGGGACAGGGGGCAGCAAGAGACCCAGTACTTC
NA,TRBV6-5,NA,TRBJ1-1,CASSYSDRVRTEAFF,TGTGCCAGCAGTTATTCTGACCGGGTGAGGACTGAAGCTTTCTTT
NA,TRBV5-4,TRBD2,TRBJ2-1,CASSLSSGAYNEQFF,TGTGCCAGCAGCTTGTCTAGCGGGGCTTACAATGAGCAGTTCTTC
NA,TRBV7-9,NA,TRBJ2-2,CASSLGANTGELFF,TGTGCCAGCAGCCTCGGGGCGAACACCGGGGAGCTGTTTTTT
NA,TRBV10-3,NA,TRBJ1-1,CAIRGKNRVDAFF,TGTGCCATCAGGGGAAAAAACAGGGTTGATGCTTTCTTT
once,TRBV18,NA,TRBJ1-1,CASSQYRDPNTEAFF,TGTGCCAGCTCACAATACAGGGACCCGAACACTGAAGCTTTCTTT
NA,TRBV21-1,NA,TRBJ2-2,CASSKEATSGRAFTGELFF,TGTGCCAGCAGCAAAGAAGCGACTAGCGGGAGGGCCTTCACCGGGGAGCTGTTTTTT
medium-sized,TRBV29-1,TRBD1,TRBJ2-1,CSLPTGGMASYNEQFF,TGCAGCCTACCCACAGGGGGAATGGCGTCCTACAATGAGCAGTTCTTC
NA,TRBV18,TRBD1,TRBJ1-5,CASSDRDYQPQHF,TGTGCCAGCTCGGACAGGGATTATCAGCCCCAGCATTTT
NA,TRBV4-1,NA,TRBJ1-1,CASSQGPWGGTEAFF,TGCGCCAGCAGCCAAGGGCCGTGGGGCGGCACTGAAGCTTTCTTT
NA,TRBV4-2,TRBD1,TRBJ1-1,CASSPRQGGTRNTEAFF,TGTGCCAGCAGCCCCCGACAGGGGGGGACAAGGAACACTGAAGCTTTCTTT
NA,TRBV11-2,TRBD1,TRBJ1-1,CASSLGFRDRLMNTEAFF,TGTGCCAGCAGCTTAGGGTTCCGGGACAGGCTTATGAACACTGAAGCTTTCTTT
NA,TRBV11-2,TRBD1,TRBJ2-7,CASSLGTGRSYEQYF,TGTGCCAGCAGCTTAGGGACAGGGAGGTCCTACGAGCAGTACTTC
NA,TRBV28,NA,TRBJ2-7,CASQSGQPAYYEQYF,TGTGCCAGCCAAAGCGGACAGCCGGCTTACTACGAGCAGTACTTC
NA,TRBV6-5,NA,TRBJ2-1,CASRSGPSYNEQFF,TGTGCCAGCAGAAGCGGGCCCTCCTACAATGAGCAGTTCTTC
NA,TRBV5-1,NA,TRBJ1-1,CASSSTGQTEAFF,TGCGCCAGCAGCTCGACAGGACAGACGGAAGCTTTCTTT
NA,TRBV7-9,TRBD2,TRBJ2-5,CASSAFAGVQETQYF,TGTGCCAGCAGCGCTTTCGCGGGGGTTCAAGAGACCCAGTACTTC